Reported below is one T cell receptor (beta chain). The target antigen is unknown. One end of the junction is discordant with germline, which a read error may explain. The germline V gene encodes CDR1 MNHEY and CDR2 SVGAGI. This CDR3 is 15 amino acids long. This entry belongs to a study of tumor and adjacent non-tumor tissue in lung cancer. No cell sorting was done before RNA was extracted from the tissue. Overall study findings and caveats: Top 100 clones took a larger repertoire share in normal lung.

The library came from three nested PCR rounds adapted from ARM-PCR protocols. TCRdb processed the multiplex PCR reads anew with MiXCR; each CDR3 protein has one entry. This sample carries some 74,000 distinct CDR3 sequences, over 60% of them seen once, and the ten largest clones take about 9.2%. The sequenced sample was lung tumor tissue. V usage is TRBV6-5 and J usage is TRBJ2-1; 11 bases align to TRBD1. The TCR originated in a woman in her forties with non-small cell lung cancer. In DNA form, the CDR3 reads TGTGCCAGCAGTTCGACCGGGACAGGGGGAGATGACCAGTTCTTC. Translation gives CASSSTGTGGDDQFF.